The next 21 T cell receptor beta chains were all read from a single sample in a study of blood T cells in healthy people across ages. A second PCR of about 7 to 11 cycles used a sample-barcoded 5' primer and a J-beta primer mix. MiXCR, applied by TCRdb to the 5' RACE reads, yields one record per CDR3 protein. The sample records 800,000 or so distinct CDR3 sequences, 20% to 25% being singletons. These data also formed part of another study, on T cells of mothers and their children.

The source material was blood. Receptors were obtained from a boy aged 5-17 years in good health.

In DNA, the CDR3 is TGCGCCAGCAGCACTGGGAGGGACTTAGCCGGGGAGCTGTTTTTT. Translating gives CASSTGRDLAGELFF. V gene TRBV5-1 combines with J gene TRBJ2-2; 7 bases fit TRBD2. The CDR3 totals 15 residues. The J segment lost 6 bases and the V segment lost 4 bases, leaving 9 bases of the junction unmatched. In germline, CDR1 is SGHRS, CDR2 YFSETQ. The full variable domain, its missing parts supplied by reference TRBV5-1 and TRBJ2-2, is KAGVTQTPRYLIKTRGQQVTLSCSPISGHRSVSWYQQTPGQGLQFLFEYFSETQRNKGNFPGRFSGRQFSNSRSEMNVSTLELGDSALYLCASSTGRDLAGELFFGEGSRLTVL.

This clonotype turned up a few times. V and J are TRBV7-9 and TRBJ1-4; D is unresolved. Per germline, CDR1 SEHNR and CDR2 FQNEAQ (reference sequence). Trimming pared 4 bases from V and 3 bases from J, leaving 9 bases between. The CDR3 has 14 amino acids. Here the CDR3 reads CASSSRSANEKLFF. Written as DNA, the CDR3 is TGTGCCAGCAGCTCCAGATCAGCTAATGAAAAACTGTTTTTT.

The chain couples TRBV3-1 to TRBJ2-1, with 8 bases that match TRBD2. J was trimmed by 5 bases and V by 0 bases; bases with no gene match: 12. Germline values: CDR1 LGHDT, CDR2 YNNKEL (reference sequence). The CDR3 is 18 amino acids. The CDR3 nucleotides read TGTGCCAGCAGCCAAGAGATTATAGCGGGACAAAGTCACAATGAGCAGTTCTTC. Its protein product is CASSQEIIAGQSHNEQFF.

The chain combines TRBV29-1 with TRBJ1-2; a weak D match, TRBD1 (5 bases). Germline CDR1 reads SQVTM; CDR2 reads ANQGSEA. Trimming removed 1 base at V and 4 bases at J, with 13 bases between. This CDR3 comprises 14 residues. DNA of the CDR3: TGCAGCGTTGAAGTGGACATTGATTTCTATGGCTACACCTTC. It yields the protein CSVEVDIDFYGYTF.

This clonotype was observed a few times. V gene TRBV30 combines with J gene TRBJ1-1, with 7 bases aligning to TRBD1. The CDR3 has 13 amino acids. Germline V lookup: CDR1 GTSNPN, CDR2 SVGIG (reference sequence). The J segment lost 1 base and the V segment lost 5 bases, leaving 4 bases of the junction unmatched. The CDR3 coding sequence is TGTGCCTGGGAACGGACAGGGAACACTGAAGCTTTCTTT. Translation gives CAWERTGNTEAFF.

This clonotype occurred a few times. The V and J genes are TRBV28 and TRBJ2-7; D tentatively reads TRBD1 or TRBD2 (6 bases each). V lost 2 bases, J lost 5 bases, and 13 bases lay in between. Germline CDR1 is MDHEN and CDR2 is SYDVKM. The CDR3 has 14 amino acids. CDR3 loop: CASSLGQGRHEQYF. CDR3 in DNA: TGTGCCAGCAGTTTAGGGCAGGGGAGGCACGAGCAGTACTTC.

As to this clonotype: Because it lacks the conserved phenylalanine or tryptophan at the end, this CDR3 is likely a read error. This rearrangement joins TRBV2 to TRBJ2-5; 8 bases agree with TRBD1. Germline V gene lookup returns CDR1 SNHLY and CDR2 FYNNEI. The CDR3 extends over 15 amino acids. The J segment lost 1 base and the V segment lost 3 bases, leaving 4 bases of the junction unmatched. The CDR3 protein is CASSEDRVGQETQYL. In nucleotides, the CDR3 is TGTGCCAGCAGTGAGGACAGGGTGGGCCAAGAGACCCAGTACCTC.

The V and J genes are TRBV7-2 and TRBJ2-5; TRBD2 might be the D (5 bases). The J call is in doubt because the DNA end fits TRBJ2-1 better. The length of the CDR3 is 14 residues. Germline values: CDR1 SGHTA, CDR2 FQGNSA. CDR3 protein: CASSFFGEQGEQFF. DNA of the CDR3: TGTGCCAGCAGCTTTTTCGGGGAGCAAGGCGAGCAGTTCTTC.

J is TRBJ2-5 and V is TRBV4-2, with TRBD2 matching 10 bases. The DNA end favors TRBJ2-1, so the J call may be wrong. The CDR3 is made up of 17 amino acids. Germline V gene sequence: CDR1 LGHNA, CDR2 YNFKEQ. Here the CDR3 reads CASSQVLAGEGGNEQFF. The CDR3 DNA sequence: TGTGCCAGCAGCCAAGTGCTAGCGGGAGAGGGGGGCAATGAGCAGTTCTTC.

This chain links TRBV25-1 with TRBJ2-5, with D unresolved. Trimming cost V 6 bases and J 7 bases, with 15 bases left between them. Germline V gives CDR1 MGHDK, CDR2 SYGVNS. This CDR3 is built from 13 residues. The CDR3 region is CASSAPWAGTQYF. The CDR3, as DNA: TGTGCCAGCAGCGCCCCGTGGGCCGGGACCCAGTACTTC.

CDR3 sequence reads: CASSQLKNTEAFF. In DNA, the CDR3 is TGTGCCAGCAGCCAATTAAAGAACACTGAAGCTTTCTTT. The chain joins TRBV14 to TRBJ1-1, with D hard to call. CDR3 length: 13 amino acids. V dropped 2 bases and J dropped 1 base, with 5 bases sitting between them. The germline CDR1 and CDR2 sequences are SGHDN and FVKESK. Full variable domain (remainder filled in from reference TRBV14 and TRBJ1-1): EAGVTQFPSHSVIEKGQTVTLRCDPISGHDNLYWYRRVMGKEIKFLLHFVKESKQDESGMPNNRFLAERTGGTYSTLKVQPAELEDSGVYFCASSQLKNTEAFFGQGTRLTVV.

The chain uses TRBV20-1 and TRBJ2-7, with 7 positions matching TRBD2. CDR1 is DFQATT, CDR2 SNEGSKA, per germline (reference sequence). V was clipped by 0 bases and J by 0 bases; unmatched bases: 5. The CDR3 contains 15 residues. CDR3 sequence reads: CSARDVAGYSYEQYF. The CDR3 nucleotides read TGCAGTGCTAGAGATGTAGCGGGTTACTCCTACGAGCAGTACTTC.

This rearrangement joins TRBV4-3 to TRBJ2-3; no reliable D call. V was cut by 2 bases and J by 4 bases, with 10 bases left in between. Germline lookup yields CDR1 LGHNA and CDR2 YSLEER. This CDR3 has 14 amino acids. The CDR3 here is CASSQTARADTQYF. The CDR3 DNA follows: TGCGCCAGCAGCCAAACGGCCCGGGCAGATACGCAGTATTTT.

This chain links TRBV12-3 or TRBV12-4 with TRBJ2-2, with 9 bases matching TRBD2. Trimming took 6 bases from V and 4 from J; bases not matched to a gene: 9. CDR3 length: 16 amino acids. DNA for the CDR3: TGTGCCAGCAGCTTCCCTAGCGGGGACTTCACCGGGGAGCTGTTTTTT. Protein sequence: CASSFPSGDFTGELFF.

This clonotype has only a few counts. The gene calls are TRBV28 and TRBJ2-1; 9 nucleotides line up with TRBD1. The V gene end was trimmed by 2 bases and the J gene end by 0 bases; junction bases not matched to a gene: 5. Germline-derived CDR1 and CDR2 are MDHEN and SYDVKM. This CDR3 is 17 amino acids long. In DNA form, the CDR3 reads TGTGCCAGCAGTTTACCGCGGGACAGGGTCTCCTACAATGAGCAGTTCTTC. Translated, it gives CASSLPRDRVSYNEQFF.

The V call is TRBV6-2 or TRBV6-3, the J call TRBJ1-5; D is unclear. Trimming removed 6 bases from V and 0 bases from J, with 12 bases in between. Germline CDR1 and CDR2: MNHEY and SVGEGT. This CDR3 has 15 residues. CDR3 sequence: CASRFTEYSNQPQHF. The CDR3 coding sequence is TGTGCCAGCAGATTCACAGAATATAGCAATCAGCCCCAGCATTTT.

The J gene is TRBJ2-2, the V gene TRBV27; no reliable D call. Per the germline V gene, CDR1 is MNHEY and CDR2 is SMNVEV (reference sequence). This CDR3 is built from 12 residues. Trimming removed 3 bases from V and 6 bases from J, with 5 bases in between. The CDR3: CASSLRSGELFF. CDR3 nucleotides: TGTGCCAGCAGTTTGCGGTCCGGGGAGCTGTTTTTT.

This clonotype was seen only a few times. The chain combines TRBV14 with TRBJ1-1; D may be TRBD1 (5 bases). The germline V gene encodes CDR1 SGHDN and CDR2 FVKESK. Trimming removed 7 bases at V and 6 bases at J, with 18 bases between. The CDR3 totals 14 residues. CDR3 in DNA: TGTGCCAGCACCCTAGTACTGGCAGGGTCTGAAGCTTTCTTT. Encoded protein: CASTLVLAGSEAFF.

The chain recombines TRBV3-1 with TRBJ2-2, with no clear D. Germline V gene lookup returns CDR1 LGHDT and CDR2 YNNKEL (reference sequence). CDR3 size: 15 residues. V dropped 3 bases and J dropped 0 bases, with 8 bases sitting between them. The CDR3 reads CASSHLRANTGELFF. The CDR3 nucleotides read TGTGCCAGCAGCCATTTACGGGCGAACACCGGGGAGCTGTTTTTT.

This clonotype was detected only a few times. V gene TRBV27 combines with J gene TRBJ1-2; no definite D call. The CDR3 loop spans 14 amino acids. Germline CDR1 and CDR2: MNHEY and SMNVEV (reference sequence). V gave up 0 bases and J gave up 8 bases, with 13 bases separating them. CDR3 nucleotide sequence: TGTGCCAGCAGTTTATCAGGAGGATTGGGAGGCTACACCTTC. It is translated as CASSLSGGLGGYTF.

V usage is TRBV9 and J usage is TRBJ2-5; 7 bases are a match to TRBD1. CDR3 length: 14 residues. J gave up 4 bases and V 4 bases, and 7 bases lay outside the gene matches. The germline gives CDR1 SGDLS, CDR2 YYNGEE. Here the CDR3 DNA reads TGTGCCAGCAGCTCGGCAGGGGGTGGAGAGACCCAGTACTTC. As protein: CASSSAGGGETQYF.